Listed here are 12 T cell receptor beta chains from one sample, sequenced in a study of T-cell memory formation after mild COVID-19. A single record per CDR3 protein comes from TCRdb applying MiXCR to the 5' RACE reads. The repertoire holds fewer than 250,000 distinct CDR3 sequences, with roughly a tenth as singletons. Source material: PBMCs or a T cell subset sorted from them (not recorded which). The origin of the receptors is a man aged 18 to 29 who had mild COVID-19 (a few samples of this study predate the infection). Cell type and time point are not known.

This clonotype was counted ten times or more. The chain links TRBV12-3 or TRBV12-4 to TRBJ1-5, with a possible D match to TRBD1 (6 bases). V lost 6 bases and J lost 4, with 10 bases in between. The CDR3 covers 13 residues. DNA of the CDR3: TGTGCCAGCAGCAGGGGTAGGAATCAGCCCCAGCATTTT. This gives the protein CASSRGRNQPQHF.

This clonotype was observed a few times. The V gene is TRBV5-1, the J gene TRBJ2-5; TRBD2 matches 10 bases. CDR1 is SGHRS, CDR2 YFSETQ, per germline. The CDR3 is 18 amino acids. After removal of 0 bases from V and 1 base from J, the junction contained 9 bases not matched to a gene. CDR3 sequence (DNA): TGCGCCAGCAGCTTGGGGTCGGTAGCGGGGGGATTCCAAGAGACCCAGTACTTC. It yields the protein CASSLGSVAGGFQETQYF.

This clonotype was counted a few times. CDR3 DNA sequence: TGTGCCAGCAGATTCAGGATCAGCACTGAAGCTTTCTTT. Protein product: CASRFRISTEAFF. The gene calls are TRBV7-2 and TRBJ1-1; the D is unclear. V lost 6 bases, J lost 4 bases, and 12 bases lay in between. This CDR3 has 13 amino acids. Germline-derived CDR1 and CDR2 are SGHTA and FQGNSA.

This clonotype showed up many times. This chain joins TRBV7-9 and TRBJ1-6; D may be TRBD1 (6 bases). Germline V CDR1 and CDR2: SEHNR, FQNEAQ (reference sequence). The V gene lost 1 base and the J gene lost 10 bases, with 8 bases spanning the gap. The length of the CDR3 is 13 residues. The CDR3 DNA follows: TGTGCCAGCAGCTTAGAGGGGGACTCACCCCTCCACTTT. This gives the protein CASSLEGDSPLHF.

The genes are TRBV6-1 and TRBJ1-1; D uncertain. This CDR3 is 13 amino acids long. The V end lost 6 bases, the J end lost 3 bases, and 11 bases lay between the germline ends. Germline V gene lookup returns CDR1 MNHNS and CDR2 SASEGT. CDR3 sequence: CASSRGADTEAFF. In DNA form, the CDR3 reads TGTGCCAGCAGCCGGGGAGCGGACACTGAAGCTTTCTTT.

This clonotype was found many times. The gene calls are TRBV12-3 or TRBV12-4 and TRBJ2-3; D unclear. The V end was cut by 0 bases, the J end by 1 base, with 14 bases between. The length of the CDR3 is 17 residues. CDR3 bases: TGTGCCAGCAGTTTAGCGGGTTCCAGCCTACGCACAGATACGCAGTATTTT. Its protein is CASSLAGSSLRTDTQYF.

In this sample, this clonotype turned up a few times. The chain links TRBV12-3 or TRBV12-4 to TRBJ2-3; the D is unclear. The CDR3 runs to 14 residues. V was trimmed by 1 base and J by 4 bases, leaving 9 bases between them. As DNA, the CDR3 is TGTGCCAGCAGTTTAGTCGGGTTCGCAGATACGCAGTATTTT. It codes for CASSLVGFADTQYF.

The gene calls are TRBV6-1 and TRBJ2-3, with 7 nucleotides matching TRBD1. J lost 4 bases, V lost 2 bases, and 6 bases had no gene match. In germline, CDR1 is MNHNS, CDR2 SASEGT. This CDR3 spans 15 amino acids. The CDR3 DNA reads TGTGCCAGCAGTGAAAGGGGGACAGAAGCAGATACGCAGTATTTT. It codes for CASSERGTEADTQYF.

This chain joins TRBV5-1 and TRBJ2-3; the match to TRBD2 covers 7 bases. The CDR3 contains 18 residues. J was trimmed by 1 base and V by 0 bases; bases with no gene match: 11. CDR1 and CDR2 from the germline V gene are SGHRS and YFSETQ. The CDR3 is CASSLVLVAGGGTDTQYF. The CDR3 bases are TGCGCCAGCAGCTTGGTATTAGTAGCGGGCGGGGGCACAGATACGCAGTATTTT.

Worth noting for this clonotype: Germline is not matched at one junction end, which may reflect a read error. The rearrangement links TRBV5-6 to TRBJ2-5; a weak D match, TRBD1 (5 bases). Germline lookup yields CDR1 SGHDT and CDR2 YYEEEE. The CDR3 runs 15 residues. The CDR3 DNA reads TGTGCCAGCAGCCCAGGGCTCCCCCACCAAGGGACCCAGTACTTC. Translating it yields CASSPGLPHQGTQYF.

This clonotype showed up many times. The chain is built from TRBV5-5 and TRBJ2-3, with D perhaps assigned TRBD1 or TRBD2 (5 bases each). With 6 bases removed from V and 2 bases from J, the gap between germline ends came to 13 bases. Germline CDR1 is SGHKS and CDR2 is YYEKEE (reference sequence). The CDR3 contains 14 residues. CDR3 DNA: TGTGCCAGCACCAGAGGGGTTTCCACAGATACGCAGTATTTT. Its translation is CASTRGVSTDTQYF.

This clonotype was seen more than once but under ten times. The chain has TRBV21-1 and TRBJ2-2; the DNA was not compared with TRBD1, the D call given in the table. TRBV21-1 is a pseudogene locus. CDR3 length: 18 amino acids. The DNA for the CDR3 is TGTGCCAGCAGCAAATGGGGACAGGGGTGGACGAACACCGGGGAGCTGTTTTTT. It encodes CASSKWGQGWTNTGELFF.